The source of this TCR beta chain is a study of cytomegalovirus exposure and HLA in healthy donors. Turning to the study itself: Early on, a data release was issued that held roughly 86 million unique TCRs from HLA-typed donors.

Use of 60 Vbeta and 13 Jbeta primers characterized the PCR. Produced via immunoSEQ multiplex PCR; TCRdb's table is partial and in-frame only. The sample carries 35,000 to 45,000 clones, over 55% recorded once. The CDR3 has 12 amino acids. Per germline, CDR1 MDHEN and CDR2 SYDVKM. Trimming removed 8 bases from V and 0 bases from J, with 5 bases in between. This clonotype was obtained from a man between 60 and 75 years old in good health and CMV-seropositive. The V call is TRBV28, the J call TRBJ1-5; D ambiguous. Material: PBMCs. DNA for the CDR3: TGTGCCAGCCGGGGTAGCAATCAGCCCCAGCATTTT. Protein: CASRGSNQPQHF.